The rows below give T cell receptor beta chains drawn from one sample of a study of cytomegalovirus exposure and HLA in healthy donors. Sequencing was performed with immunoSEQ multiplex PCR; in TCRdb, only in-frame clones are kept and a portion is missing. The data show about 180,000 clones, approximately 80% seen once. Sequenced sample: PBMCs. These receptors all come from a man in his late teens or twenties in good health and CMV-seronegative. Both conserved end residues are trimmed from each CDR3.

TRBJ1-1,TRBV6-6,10,ASSVGGGEAF
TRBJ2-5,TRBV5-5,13,ASSLDLLLQETQY
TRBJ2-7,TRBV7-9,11,ASSLTPSYEQY
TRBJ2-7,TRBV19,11,ASSATGSYEQY
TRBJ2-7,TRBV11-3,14,ASSLASLAATYEQY
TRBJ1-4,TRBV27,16,ASSPVPLPLGANEKLF
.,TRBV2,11,ASSEFGDYEQY
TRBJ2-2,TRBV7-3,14,ASSPRTSALAGELF
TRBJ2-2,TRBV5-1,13,ASSPIERNTGELF
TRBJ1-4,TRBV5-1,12,ASSLDILPEKLF
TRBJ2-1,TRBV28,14,ASSLRRRLSYNEQF
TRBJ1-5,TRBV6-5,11,ASSYSYAQPQH
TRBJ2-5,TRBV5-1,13,ASSEQSGVQETQY
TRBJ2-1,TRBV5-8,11,ASRLSSYNEQF
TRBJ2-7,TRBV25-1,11,ASKRAGGYEQY
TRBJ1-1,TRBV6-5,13,ASRGLDRMNTEAF
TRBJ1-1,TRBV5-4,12,ASSVGEAATEAF
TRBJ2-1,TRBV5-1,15,ASSRGVAGGRYNEQF
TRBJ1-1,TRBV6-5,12,ASRIQGTNTEAF
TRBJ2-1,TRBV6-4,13,ASSDVAGVYNEQF
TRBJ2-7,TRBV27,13,ASSPSGSNYYEQY
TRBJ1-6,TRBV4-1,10,ASSQGRSPLH
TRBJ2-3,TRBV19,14,ASSFGLAGVSDTQY
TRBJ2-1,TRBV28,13,ASSVGGGTYNEQF
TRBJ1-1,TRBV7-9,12,ASSRRALNTEAF
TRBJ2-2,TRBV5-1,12,ASSWLRESGELF
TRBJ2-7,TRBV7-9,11,ASSFDPRYEQY
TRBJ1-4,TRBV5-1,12,ASSTQATNEKLF
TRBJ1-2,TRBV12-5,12,ASGLVTGASGYT
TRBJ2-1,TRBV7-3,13,ASSISGTLYNEQF
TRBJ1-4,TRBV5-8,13,ASSARTGGAEKLF
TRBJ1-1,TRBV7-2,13,ASSLSPAENTEAF
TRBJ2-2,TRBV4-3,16,ASSQDILDRVYTGELF
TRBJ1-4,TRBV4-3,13,ASSQVGPTNEKLF
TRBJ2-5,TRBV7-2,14,ASSSQASGSGETQY
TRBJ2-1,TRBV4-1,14,ASSQDPSPSYNEQF
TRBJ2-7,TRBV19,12,ASSIEQGAYEQY
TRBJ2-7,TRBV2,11,ASTTRYSDEQY
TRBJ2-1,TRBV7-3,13,ASSQGVAGGNEQF
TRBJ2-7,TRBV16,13,ASSHLRDTSYEQY
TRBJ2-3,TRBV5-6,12,ASSLEGGADTQY
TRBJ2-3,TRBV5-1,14,ASSLALAGQVDTQY
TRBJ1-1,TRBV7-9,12,ASSSGQLNTEAF
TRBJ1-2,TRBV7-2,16,ASSFPGTGDFHRYGYT
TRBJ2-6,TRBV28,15,ASSPGRTGTGANVLT
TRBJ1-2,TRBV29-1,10,SVGDRNYGYT
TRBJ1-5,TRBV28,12,ASRHPQGWQPQH
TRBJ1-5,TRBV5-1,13,ASSMGQGPNQPQH
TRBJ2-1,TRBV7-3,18,ASSLDGLAGAAGPYNEQF